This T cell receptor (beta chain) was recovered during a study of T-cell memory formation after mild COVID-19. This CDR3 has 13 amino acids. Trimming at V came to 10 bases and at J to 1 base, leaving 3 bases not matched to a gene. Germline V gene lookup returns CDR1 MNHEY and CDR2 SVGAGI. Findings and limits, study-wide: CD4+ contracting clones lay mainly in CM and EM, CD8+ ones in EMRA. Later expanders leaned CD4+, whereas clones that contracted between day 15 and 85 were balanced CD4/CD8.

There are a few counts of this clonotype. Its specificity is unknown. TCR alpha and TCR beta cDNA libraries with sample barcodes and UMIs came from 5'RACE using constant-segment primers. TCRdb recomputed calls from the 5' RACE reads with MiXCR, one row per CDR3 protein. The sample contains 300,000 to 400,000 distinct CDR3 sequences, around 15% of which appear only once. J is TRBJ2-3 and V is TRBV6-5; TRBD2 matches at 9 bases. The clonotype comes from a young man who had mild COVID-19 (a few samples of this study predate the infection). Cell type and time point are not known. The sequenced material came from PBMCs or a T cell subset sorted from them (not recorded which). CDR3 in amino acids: CATLAGGTDTQYF. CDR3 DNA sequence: TGTGCCACCTTAGCGGGGGGCACAGATACGCAGTATTTT.